This TCR beta chain emerged from a study of naive and memory T cell subsets. Both TRBC1 and TRBC2 were covered by a beta constant-region primer of two equimolar oligonucleotides. An oligonucleotide with the SP2 primer and a 12-nucleotide UMI was ligated to the cDNA 3' end. MiXCR, run by TCRdb on the UMI-ligation and nested PCR reads, gives a single entry per CDR3 protein. The sample includes roughly 140,000 distinct CDR3 sequences, 15% to 20% seen only once; the top ten take roughly 0.14%. V shed 6 bases and J shed 1 base, with 12 bases lying between them. CDR3 length: 14 residues. The germline CDR1 and CDR2 sequences are DFQATT and SNEGSKA (reference sequence). Cells stained for CD3, CD4, CD8, CD45RA, CD27 and viability were sorted into four CD45RA/CD27 subsets.

What was sequenced was naive CD4+ T cells from blood. The receptor was isolated from a human donor in good health. The rearrangement uses TRBV20-1 and TRBJ2-2; D unclear. CDR3 amino acids: CSAQTPQNTGELFF. The DNA for the CDR3 is TGCAGTGCCCAAACCCCCCAGAACACCGGGGAGCTGTTTTTT.